These T cell receptor beta chains were read from a single sample in a study of shared clonotypes between healthy human individuals. Repertoires were generated with immunoSEQ multiplex PCR, while TCRdb's copy carries only in-frame clones and drops some. The sample lists 2 million to 2.5 million clones, approximately 94% seen once, with about 0.13% in the top ten. Sequenced input: naive CD4+ T cells sorted from blood. These receptors originate from a young man in good health. The CDR3 runs from the conserved cysteine through the conserved F or W. The order of the fields is V gene, clone size, CDR3 length, J gene, D gene, CDR3 DNA, CDR3 protein. The D gene is left open where the match is weak. Size tells how often a clone was seen (once, few, many) or the class of an expanded clone, and some rows leave it out.

TRBV19,once,12,TRBJ1-1,.,TGTGCCAGTAGGATGGCAGGCACTGAAGCTTTCTTT,CASRMAGTEAFF
TRBV5-1,.,16,TRBJ2-7,.,TGCGCCAGCAGCTTGGGGCCAGTGGCCCGAGCTACTGAGCAGTACTTC,CASSLGPVARATEQYF
TRBV6-5,.,15,TRBJ2-3,.,TGTGCCAGCAGTTACGAGGCGTCCAGCACAGATACGCAGTATTTT,CASSYEASSTDTQYF
TRBV5-1,.,16,TRBJ2-7,.,TGCGCCAGCACCGCCCCCCCCGGGGTAGAGGGATACGAGCAGTACTTC,CASTAPPGVEGYEQYF
TRBV10-3,.,16,TRBJ1-2,TRBD1,TGTGCCATCAGTGATCCGTGGACAGGGACCGACTATGGCTACACCTTC,CAISDPWTGTDYGYTF
TRBV25-1,once,16,TRBJ1-2,TRBD1,TGTGCCAGCAGTGCACAGGGGGCTATTTTTCGGTACGGCTACACCTTC,CASSAQGAIFRYGYTF
TRBV19,once,15,TRBJ1-5,TRBD1,TGTGCCAGTAGTCCAAGGACAGGGATCAATCAGCCCCAGCATTTT,CASSPRTGINQPQHF
TRBV5-1,.,16,TRBJ2-6,TRBD2,TGCGCCAGCAATAGCGGGGGACCGGACGGGGCCAACGTCCTGACTTTC,CASNSGGPDGANVLTF
TRBV30,.,15,TRBJ2-3,.,TGTGCCTGGAGTGTACCCGGGGGAGTCCCAGATACGCAGTATTTT,CAWSVPGGVPDTQYF
TRBV6-5,.,15,TRBJ2-6,.,TGTGCCAGCAGTGTTCAGGGGTCAGGGGCCAACGTCCTGACTTTC,CASSVQGSGANVLTF
TRBV5-4,.,15,TRBJ1-1,.,TGTGCCAGCAGCACGGACGGATCTTGGGGCACTGAAGCTTTCTTT,CASSTDGSWGTEAFF
TRBV18,.,17,TRBJ2-7,TRBD2,TGTGCCAGCTCACCCGGACTAGCGGGAGTTTCCCCCTACGAGCAGTACTTC,CASSPGLAGVSPYEQYF
TRBV9,.,18,TRBJ2-1,TRBD2,TGTGCCAGCAGCCGGCACAGTAAACTAGCGGGAGTTCCGGATGAGCAGTTCTTC,CASSRHSKLAGVPDEQFF
TRBV6-5,.,15,TRBJ2-7,.,TGTGCCAGCAGTTACTCCTCCGGCAGACTCGGCGAGCAGTACTTC,CASSYSSGRLGEQYF
TRBV30,.,11,TRBJ1-6,.,TGTGCCTGGAGTGAGTCTTCACCCCTCCACTTT,CAWSESSPLHF
TRBV25-1,.,15,TRBJ2-5,.,TGTGCCAGCAGTGAATATGGGGGTCCGAGAGAGACCCAGTACTTC,CASSEYGGPRETQYF
TRBV19,.,13,TRBJ1-5,.,TGTGCCAGTACAGGGGATAGCAATCAGCCCCAGCATTTT,CASTGDSNQPQHF
TRBV6-1,.,12,TRBJ2-5,.,TGTGCCAGCAGTACCAGTCAAGAGACCCAGTACTTC,CASSTSQETQYF
TRBV5-5,once,17,TRBJ1-5,.,TGTGCCAGCAGCTTTATCGGGAATCAACATAGCAATCAGCCCCAGCATTTT,CASSFIGNQHSNQPQHF
TRBV18,once,21,TRBJ2-3,.,TGTGCCAGCTCACCCAGTGGGAGTAGAACTAACAGGGCGGTGCGGACAGATACGCAGTATTTT,CASSPSGSRTNRAVRTDTQYF
TRBV9,.,10,TRBJ2-2,.,TGTGCCAGCGGGGCTGGGGAGCTGTTTTTT,CASGAGELFF
TRBV6-1,.,14,TRBJ2-6,.,TGTGCCAGCGGGGCCACCTCTGGGGCCAACGTCCTGACTTTC,CASGATSGANVLTF
TRBV5-1,.,14,TRBJ2-5,.,TGCGCCAGCAGCTCGACGGGGGGCCCGGAGACCCAGTACTTC,CASSSTGGPETQYF
TRBV6-5,.,13,TRBJ2-7,.,TGTGCCAGCAGTCGAGGATGGGACTACGAGCAGTACTTC,CASSRGWDYEQYF
TRBV7-3,.,13,TRBJ1-1,.,TGTGCCAGCAGCTTTGGGGGGAACACTGAAGCTTTCTTT,CASSFGGNTEAFF
TRBV27,.,14,TRBJ1-2,.,TGTGCCAGCAGGCCGGACAGAACCGCCGGTGGCTACACCTTC,CASRPDRTAGGYTF
TRBV6-5,.,15,TRBJ2-2,TRBD1,TGTGCCAGCAGCCGGACAGGGGCGAACACCGGGGAGCTGTTTTTT,CASSRTGANTGELFF
TRBV5-1,.,14,TRBJ1-5,.,TGCGCCAGCAGCTTGGGGGGACCGAATCAGCCCCAGCATTTT,CASSLGGPNQPQHF
TRBV7-2,.,15,TRBJ1-5,.,TGTGCCAGCAGCCCGCTTGGGAGAGTCAATCAGCCCCAGCATTTT,CASSPLGRVNQPQHF
TRBV14,.,13,TRBJ1-1,.,TGTGCCAGCAGCCAGGGGGCGAGAACTGAAGCTTTCTTT,CASSQGARTEAFF
TRBV28,.,15,TRBJ1-1,.,TGTGCCAGCAGTTCGCCGGGAGCGCGGTACACTGAAGCTTTCTTT,CASSSPGARYTEAFF
TRBV4-3,.,14,TRBJ1-6,.,TGCGCCAGCAGCCAAGGACGGATTAATTCACCCCTCCACTTT,CASSQGRINSPLHF
TRBV19,.,15,TRBJ1-6,.,TGTGCCAGTAGTATAGGTACCACCACGGGTTCACCCCTCCACTTT,CASSIGTTTGSPLHF
TRBV4-2,.,15,TRBJ1-2,TRBD1,TGTGCCAGCAGCCCGTCGGGACAGGGCCTTTATGGCTACACCTTC,CASSPSGQGLYGYTF
TRBV2,.,18,TRBJ2-5,TRBD2,TGTGCCAGCAGTGAAGGGATTTTAAGCGGGGGGGCCTATGAGACCCAGTACTTC,CASSEGILSGGAYETQYF
TRBV6-5,.,16,TRBJ2-7,.,TGTGCCAGCAGTTGGGGAGCGGAGGGAACGTTCTACGAGCAGTACTTC,CASSWGAEGTFYEQYF
TRBV9,.,15,TRBJ1-1,TRBD1,TGTGCCAGCAGCTCAAGGACAGGGGGTAACACTGAAGCTTTCTTT,CASSSRTGGNTEAFF
TRBV7-6,.,12,TRBJ2-7,.,TGTGCCAGCAGCCCCGGTCCCTACGAGCAGTACTTC,CASSPGPYEQYF
TRBV2,.,15,TRBJ2-5,.,TGTGCCAGCAGTGAACCTTGGACAGTAAAAGAGACCCAGTACTTC,CASSEPWTVKETQYF
TRBV27,.,14,TRBJ2-2,TRBD2,TGTGCCAGCAGTTTTCAGTCGGGGGGCGGGGAGCTGTTTTTT,CASSFQSGGGELFF
TRBV10-3,once,15,TRBJ1-5,.,TGTGCCATCAGTCAAGGGGACGGCCAAAATCAGCCCCAGCATTTT,CAISQGDGQNQPQHF
TRBV6-1,once,13,TRBJ1-1,TRBD1,TGTGCCAGCAGGACACAGGGGATCACTGAAGCTTTCTTT,CASRTQGITEAFF